This T cell receptor beta chain was retrieved from a study of Ad26.COV2.S vaccination and SARS-CoV-2 variants. Sequencing used immunoSEQ multiplex PCR; TCRdb keeps in-frame clones, though not all of them. This sample has approximately 410,000 clones, with approximately 88% found just once. The treatment was: 15 to 20 received Ad26.COV2.S at low or high dose, single or two shots; about five received placebo; per-sample allocation not given. Sample collection was performed on day 63 after the first vaccine or placebo injection. Wuhan-strain SARS-CoV-2 spike was expressed by the Ad26 vector that made up the vaccine. The CDR3 is 17 amino acids. Germline CDR1 reads SQVTM; CDR2 reads ANQGSEA. Trimming took off 3 bases at V and 1 base at J, with 21 bases between the two ends.

The sequence came from a person between 18 and 65 years old who received the Ad26.COV2.S COVID-19 vaccine or a placebo. V is TRBV29-1 and J is TRBJ1-1; D might be TRBD1 (6 bases). The sample in question was peripheral blood, obtained in a trial of Ad26.COV2.S vaccine versus placebo. The CDR3 protein is CSVEPQGRSMANTEAFF. CDR3 coding DNA: TGCAGCGTTGAGCCCCAGGGGAGGAGTATGGCGAACACTGAAGCTTTCTTT. The variable domain in full, with the rest retrieved from reference TRBV29-1 and TRBJ1-1, is SAVISQKPSRDICQRGTSLTIQCQVDSQVTMMFWYRQQPGQSLTLIATANQGSEATYESGFVIDKFPISRPNLTFSTLTVSNMSPEDSSIYLCSVEPQGRSMANTEAFFGQGTRLTVV.